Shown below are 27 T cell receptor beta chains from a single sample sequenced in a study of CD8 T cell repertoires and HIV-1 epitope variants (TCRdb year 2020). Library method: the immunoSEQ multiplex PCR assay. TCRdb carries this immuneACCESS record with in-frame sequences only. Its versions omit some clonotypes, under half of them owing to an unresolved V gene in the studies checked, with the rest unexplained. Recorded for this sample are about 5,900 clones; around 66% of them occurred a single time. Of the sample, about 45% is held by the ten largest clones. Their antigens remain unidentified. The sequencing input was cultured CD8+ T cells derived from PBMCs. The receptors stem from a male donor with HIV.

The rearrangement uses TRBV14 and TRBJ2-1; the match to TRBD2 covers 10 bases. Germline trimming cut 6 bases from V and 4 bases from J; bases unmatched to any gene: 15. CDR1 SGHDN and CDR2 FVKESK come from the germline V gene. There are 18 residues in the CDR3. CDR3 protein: CASRAGLAGEGAYNEQFF. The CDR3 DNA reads TGTGCCAGCAGGGCGGGGCTAGCGGGAGAGGGGGCATACAATGAGCAGTTCTTC.

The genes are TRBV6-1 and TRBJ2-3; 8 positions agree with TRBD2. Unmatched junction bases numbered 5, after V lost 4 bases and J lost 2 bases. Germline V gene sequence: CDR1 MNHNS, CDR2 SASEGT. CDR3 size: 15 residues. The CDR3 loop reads CASSAAGVSTDTQYF. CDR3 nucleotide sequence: TGTGCCAGCAGTGCAGCGGGGGTGTCCACAGATACGCAGTATTTT.

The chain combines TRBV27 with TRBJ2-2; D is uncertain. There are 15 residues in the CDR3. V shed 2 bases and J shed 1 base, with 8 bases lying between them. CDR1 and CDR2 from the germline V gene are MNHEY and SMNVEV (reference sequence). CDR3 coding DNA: TGTGCCAGCAGTTTAATGGGGAAGAACACCGGGGAGCTGTTTTTT. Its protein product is CASSLMGKNTGELFF.

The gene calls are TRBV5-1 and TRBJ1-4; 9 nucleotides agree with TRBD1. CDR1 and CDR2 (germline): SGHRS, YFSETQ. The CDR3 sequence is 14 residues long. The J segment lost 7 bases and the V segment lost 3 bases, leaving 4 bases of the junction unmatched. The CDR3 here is CASSSGTGPEKLFF. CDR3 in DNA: TGCGCCAGCAGCTCCGGGACAGGGCCTGAAAAACTGTTTTTT.

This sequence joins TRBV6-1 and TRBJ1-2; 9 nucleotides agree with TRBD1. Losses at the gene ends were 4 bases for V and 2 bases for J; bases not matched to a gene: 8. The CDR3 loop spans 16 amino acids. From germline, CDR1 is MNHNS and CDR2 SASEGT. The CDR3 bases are TGTGCCAGCAGTGTTGAACAGGGGGCAACCAACTATGGCTACACCTTC. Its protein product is CASSVEQGATNYGYTF.

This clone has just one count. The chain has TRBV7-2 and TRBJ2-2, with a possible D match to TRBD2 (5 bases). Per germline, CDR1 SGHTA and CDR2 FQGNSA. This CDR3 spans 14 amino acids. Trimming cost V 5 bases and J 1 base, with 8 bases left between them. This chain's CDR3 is CASSPGVNTGELFF. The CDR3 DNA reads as TGTGCCAGCAGCCCCGGGGTGAACACCGGGGAGCTGTTTTTT.

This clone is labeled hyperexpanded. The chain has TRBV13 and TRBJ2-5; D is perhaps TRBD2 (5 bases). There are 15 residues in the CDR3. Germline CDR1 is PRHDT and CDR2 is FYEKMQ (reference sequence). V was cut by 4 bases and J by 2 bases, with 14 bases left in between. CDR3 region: CASSSAGIDQETQYF. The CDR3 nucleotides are TGTGCCAGCAGCTCCGCCGGGATAGATCAAGAGACCCAGTACTTC.

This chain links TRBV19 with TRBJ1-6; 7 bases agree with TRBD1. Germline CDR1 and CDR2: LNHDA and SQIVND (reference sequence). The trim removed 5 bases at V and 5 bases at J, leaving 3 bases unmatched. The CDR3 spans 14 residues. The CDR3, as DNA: TGTGCCAGTAGTGGGACAGCAGATAATTCACCCCTCCACTTT. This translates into CASSGTADNSPLHF.

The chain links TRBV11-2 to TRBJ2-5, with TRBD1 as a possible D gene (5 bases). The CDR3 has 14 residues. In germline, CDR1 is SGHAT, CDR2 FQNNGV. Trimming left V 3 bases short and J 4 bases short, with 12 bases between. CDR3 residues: CASSFGVGVETQYF. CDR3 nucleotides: TGTGCCAGCAGCTTTGGAGTAGGGGTAGAGACCCAGTACTTC.

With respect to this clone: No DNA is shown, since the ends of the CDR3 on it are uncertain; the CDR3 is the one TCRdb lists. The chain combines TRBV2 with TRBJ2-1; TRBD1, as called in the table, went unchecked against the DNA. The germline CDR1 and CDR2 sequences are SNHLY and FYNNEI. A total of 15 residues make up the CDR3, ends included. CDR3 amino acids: CASSTGQYFGNEQFF.

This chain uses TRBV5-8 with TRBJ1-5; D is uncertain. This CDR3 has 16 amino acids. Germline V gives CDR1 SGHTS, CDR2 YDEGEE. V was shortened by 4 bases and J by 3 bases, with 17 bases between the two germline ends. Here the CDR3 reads CASSRPQGLSNQPQHF. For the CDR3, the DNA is TGTGCCAGCAGCCGTCCTCAAGGCCTGTCCAATCAGCCCCAGCATTTT.

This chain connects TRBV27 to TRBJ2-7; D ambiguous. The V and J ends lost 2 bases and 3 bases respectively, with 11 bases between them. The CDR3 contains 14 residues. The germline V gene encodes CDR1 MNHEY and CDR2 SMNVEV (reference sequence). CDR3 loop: CASSLNSVRYEQYF. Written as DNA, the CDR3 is TGTGCCAGCAGTTTAAACAGCGTCCGCTACGAGCAGTACTTC.

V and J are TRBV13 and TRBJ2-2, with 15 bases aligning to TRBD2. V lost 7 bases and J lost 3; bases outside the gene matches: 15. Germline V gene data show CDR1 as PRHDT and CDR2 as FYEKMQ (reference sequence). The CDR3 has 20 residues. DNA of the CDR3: TGTGCCAGCACCTTCGGACAGGCGGGACTAGCGGGAGGCGACACCGGGGAGCTGTTTTTT. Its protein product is CASTFGQAGLAGGDTGELFF.

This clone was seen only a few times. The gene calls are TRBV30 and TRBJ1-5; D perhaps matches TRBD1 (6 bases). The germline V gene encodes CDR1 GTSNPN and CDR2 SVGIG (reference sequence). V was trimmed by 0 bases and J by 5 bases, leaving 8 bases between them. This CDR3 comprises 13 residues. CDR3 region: CAWSVQGHQPQHF. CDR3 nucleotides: TGTGCCTGGAGTGTACAGGGCCATCAGCCCCAGCATTTT. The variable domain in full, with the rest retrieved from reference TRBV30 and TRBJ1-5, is SQTIHQWPATLVQPVGSPLSLECTVEGTSNPNLYWYRQAAGRGLQLLFYSVGIGQISSEVPQNLSASRPQDRQFILSSKKLLLSDSGFYLCAWSVQGHQPQHFGDGTRLSIL.

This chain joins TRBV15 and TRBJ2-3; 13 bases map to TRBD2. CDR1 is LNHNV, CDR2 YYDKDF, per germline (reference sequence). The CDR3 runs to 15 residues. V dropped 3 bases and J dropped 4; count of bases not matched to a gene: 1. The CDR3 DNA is TGTGCCACCAGCAGTACTAGCGGGGGGGCAGATACGCAGTATTTT. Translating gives CATSSTSGGADTQYF.

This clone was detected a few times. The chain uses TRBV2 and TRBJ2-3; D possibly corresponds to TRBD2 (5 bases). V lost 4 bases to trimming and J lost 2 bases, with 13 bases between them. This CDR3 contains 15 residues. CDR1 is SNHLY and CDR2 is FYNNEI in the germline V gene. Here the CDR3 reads CASSVVGKITDTQYF. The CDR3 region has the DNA TGTGCCAGCAGTGTAGTCGGGAAGATCACAGATACGCAGTATTTT.

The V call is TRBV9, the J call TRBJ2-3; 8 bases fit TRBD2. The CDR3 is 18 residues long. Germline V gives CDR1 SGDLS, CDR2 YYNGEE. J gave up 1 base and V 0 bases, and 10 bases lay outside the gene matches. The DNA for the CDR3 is TGTGCCAGCAGCGTAGGTTGGGCGGGAGGAGAAGGCACAGATACGCAGTATTTT. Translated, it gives CASSVGWAGGEGTDTQYF.

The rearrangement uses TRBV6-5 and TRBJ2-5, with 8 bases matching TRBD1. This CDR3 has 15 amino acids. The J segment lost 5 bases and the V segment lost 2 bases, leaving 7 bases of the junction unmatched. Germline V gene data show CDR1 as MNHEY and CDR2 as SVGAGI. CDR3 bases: TGTGCCAGCAGTTACGGGTCAGGGGGCCGTGAGACCCAGTACTTC. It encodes CASSYGSGGRETQYF.

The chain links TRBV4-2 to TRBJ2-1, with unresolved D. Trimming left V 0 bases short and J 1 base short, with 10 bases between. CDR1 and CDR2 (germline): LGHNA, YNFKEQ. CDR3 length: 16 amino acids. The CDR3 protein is CASSQDPAGSYNEQFF. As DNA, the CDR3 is TGTGCCAGCAGCCAAGATCCAGCCGGTTCCTACAATGAGCAGTTCTTC.

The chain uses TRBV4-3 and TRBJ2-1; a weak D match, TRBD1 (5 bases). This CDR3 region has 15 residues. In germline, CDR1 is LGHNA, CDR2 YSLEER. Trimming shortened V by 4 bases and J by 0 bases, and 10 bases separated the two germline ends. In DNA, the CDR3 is TGCGCCAGCAGCCCCGAGACAGACTCCTACAATGAGCAGTTCTTC. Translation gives CASSPETDSYNEQFF.

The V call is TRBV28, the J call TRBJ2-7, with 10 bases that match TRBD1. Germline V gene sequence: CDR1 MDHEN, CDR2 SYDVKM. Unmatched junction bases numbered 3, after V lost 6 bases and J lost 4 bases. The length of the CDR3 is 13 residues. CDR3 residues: CASSPDRGYEQYF. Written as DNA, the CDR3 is TGTGCCAGCAGCCCGGACAGGGGGTACGAGCAGTACTTC.

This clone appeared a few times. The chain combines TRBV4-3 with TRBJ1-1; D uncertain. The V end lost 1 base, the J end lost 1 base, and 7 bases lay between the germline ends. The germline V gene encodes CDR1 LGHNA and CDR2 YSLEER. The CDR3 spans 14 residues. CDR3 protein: CASSQGGRNTEAFF. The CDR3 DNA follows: TGCGCCAGCAGCCAAGGAGGAAGGAACACTGAAGCTTTCTTT.

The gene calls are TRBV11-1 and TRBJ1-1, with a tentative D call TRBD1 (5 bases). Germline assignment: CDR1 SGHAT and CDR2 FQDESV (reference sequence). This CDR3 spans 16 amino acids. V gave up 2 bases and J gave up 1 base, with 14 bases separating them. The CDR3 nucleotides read TGTGCCAGCAGCTTATTTCCAGGGATGGCGAACACTGAAGCTTTCTTT. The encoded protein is CASSLFPGMANTEAFF.

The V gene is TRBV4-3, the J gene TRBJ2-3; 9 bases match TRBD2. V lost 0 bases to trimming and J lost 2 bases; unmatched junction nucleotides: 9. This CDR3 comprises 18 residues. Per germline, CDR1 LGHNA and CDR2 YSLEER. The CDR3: CASSQEPSGATFTDTQYF. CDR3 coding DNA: TGCGCCAGCAGCCAAGAGCCTAGCGGGGCCACATTCACAGATACGCAGTATTTT.

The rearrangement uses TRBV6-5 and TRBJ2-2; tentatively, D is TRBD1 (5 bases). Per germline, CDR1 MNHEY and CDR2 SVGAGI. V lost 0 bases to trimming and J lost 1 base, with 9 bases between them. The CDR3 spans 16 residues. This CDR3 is CASSYSPGRNTGELFF. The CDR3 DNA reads TGTGCCAGCAGTTACTCCCCAGGGCGGAACACCGGGGAGCTGTTTTTT.

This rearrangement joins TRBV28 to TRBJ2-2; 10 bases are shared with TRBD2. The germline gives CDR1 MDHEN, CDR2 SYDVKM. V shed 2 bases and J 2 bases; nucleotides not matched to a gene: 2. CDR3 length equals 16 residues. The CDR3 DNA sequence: TGTGCCAGCAGTTTACTAGCGGGAGCTAACACCGGGGAGCTGTTTTTT. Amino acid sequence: CASSLLAGANTGELFF. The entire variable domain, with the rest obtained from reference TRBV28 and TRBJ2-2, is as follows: DVKVTQSSRYLVKRTGEKVFLECVQDMDHENMFWYRQDPGLGLRLIYFSYDVKMKEKGDIPEGYSVSREKKERFSLILESASTNQTSMYLCASSLLAGANTGELFFGEGSRLTVL.

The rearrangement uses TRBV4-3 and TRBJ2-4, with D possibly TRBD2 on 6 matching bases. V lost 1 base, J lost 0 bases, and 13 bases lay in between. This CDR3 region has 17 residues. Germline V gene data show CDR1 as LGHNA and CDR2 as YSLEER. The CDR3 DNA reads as TGCGCCAGCAGCCAAGGGGGCGGGACGGTAGCCAAAAACATTCAGTACTTC. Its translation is CASSQGGGTVAKNIQYF.